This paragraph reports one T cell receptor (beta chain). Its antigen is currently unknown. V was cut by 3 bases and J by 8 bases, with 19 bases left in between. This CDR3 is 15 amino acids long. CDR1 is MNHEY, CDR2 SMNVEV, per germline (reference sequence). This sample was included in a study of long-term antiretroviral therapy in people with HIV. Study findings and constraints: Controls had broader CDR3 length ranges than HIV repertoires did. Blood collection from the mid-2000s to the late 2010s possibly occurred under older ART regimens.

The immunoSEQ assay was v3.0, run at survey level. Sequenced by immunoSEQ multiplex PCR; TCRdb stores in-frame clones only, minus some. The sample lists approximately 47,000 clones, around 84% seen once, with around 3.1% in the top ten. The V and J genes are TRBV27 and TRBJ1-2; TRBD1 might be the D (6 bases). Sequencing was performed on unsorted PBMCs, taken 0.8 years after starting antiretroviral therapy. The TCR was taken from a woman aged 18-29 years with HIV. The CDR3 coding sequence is TGTGCCAGCAGTTTGTATCCAGGGGAGAGTGGGGGCTACACCTTC. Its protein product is CASSLYPGESGGYTF.